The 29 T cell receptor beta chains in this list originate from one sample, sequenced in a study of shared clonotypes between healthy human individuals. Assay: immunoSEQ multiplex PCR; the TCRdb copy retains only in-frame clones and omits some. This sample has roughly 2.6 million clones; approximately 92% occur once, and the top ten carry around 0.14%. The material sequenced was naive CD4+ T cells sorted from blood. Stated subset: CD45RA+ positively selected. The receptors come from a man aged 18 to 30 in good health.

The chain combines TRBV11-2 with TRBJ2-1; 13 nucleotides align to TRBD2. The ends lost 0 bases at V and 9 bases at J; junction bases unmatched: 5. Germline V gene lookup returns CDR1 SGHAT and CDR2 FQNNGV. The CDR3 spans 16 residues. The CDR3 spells CASSLEGTSGKGEQFF. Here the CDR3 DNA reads TGTGCCAGCAGCTTAGAGGGGACTAGCGGGAAGGGTGAGCAGTTCTTC.

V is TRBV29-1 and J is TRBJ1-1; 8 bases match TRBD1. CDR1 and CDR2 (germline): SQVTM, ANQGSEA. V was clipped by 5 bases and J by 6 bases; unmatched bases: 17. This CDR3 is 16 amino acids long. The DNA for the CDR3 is TGCAGCGTTCAACGACTTATCACAGGGGGGTGGTCTGAAGCTTTCTTT. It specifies CSVQRLITGGWSEAFF.

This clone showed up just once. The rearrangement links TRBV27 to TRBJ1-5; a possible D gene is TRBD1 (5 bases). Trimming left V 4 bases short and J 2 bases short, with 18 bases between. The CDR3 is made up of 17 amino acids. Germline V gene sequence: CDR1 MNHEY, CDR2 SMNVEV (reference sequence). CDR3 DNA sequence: TGTGCCAGCAGTTCCACCAGGGACTCGGTAGGCAATCAGCCCCAGCATTTT. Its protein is CASSSTRDSVGNQPQHF.

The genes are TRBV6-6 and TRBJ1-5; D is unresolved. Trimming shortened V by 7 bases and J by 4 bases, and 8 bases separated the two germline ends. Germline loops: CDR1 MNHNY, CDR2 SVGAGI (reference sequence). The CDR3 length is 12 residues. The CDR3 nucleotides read TGTGCCAGCAATGCGGGGAATCAGCCCCAGCATTTT. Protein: CASNAGNQPQHF.

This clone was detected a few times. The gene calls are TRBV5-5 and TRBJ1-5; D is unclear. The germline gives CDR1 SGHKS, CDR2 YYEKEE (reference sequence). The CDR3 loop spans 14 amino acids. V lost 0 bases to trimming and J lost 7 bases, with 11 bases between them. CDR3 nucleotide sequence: TGTGCCAGCAGCTTGGCCCGTGAGGGACAGCCCCAGCATTTT. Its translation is CASSLAREGQPQHF.

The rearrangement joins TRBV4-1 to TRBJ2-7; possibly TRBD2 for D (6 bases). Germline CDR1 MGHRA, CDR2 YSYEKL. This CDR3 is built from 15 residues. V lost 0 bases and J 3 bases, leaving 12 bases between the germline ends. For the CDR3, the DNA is TGCGCCAGCAGCCAAGATGCCGGGAGTATCTACGAGCAGTACTTC. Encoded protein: CASSQDAGSIYEQYF.

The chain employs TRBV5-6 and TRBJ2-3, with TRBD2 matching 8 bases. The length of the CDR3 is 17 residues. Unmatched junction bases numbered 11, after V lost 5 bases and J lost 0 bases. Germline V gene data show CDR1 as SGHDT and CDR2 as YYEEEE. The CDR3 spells CASSLLTSGSSTDTQYF. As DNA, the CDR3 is TGTGCCAGCAGTTTACTTACTAGCGGATCAAGCACAGATACGCAGTATTTT.

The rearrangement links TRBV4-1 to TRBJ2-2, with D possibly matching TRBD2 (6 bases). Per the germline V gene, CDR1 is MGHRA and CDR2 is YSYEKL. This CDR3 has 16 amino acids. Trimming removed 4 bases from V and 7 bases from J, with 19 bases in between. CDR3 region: CASSLFTGESSGELFF. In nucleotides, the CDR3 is TGCGCCAGCAGCCTCTTCACGGGGGAGTCAAGCGGGGAGCTGTTTTTT.

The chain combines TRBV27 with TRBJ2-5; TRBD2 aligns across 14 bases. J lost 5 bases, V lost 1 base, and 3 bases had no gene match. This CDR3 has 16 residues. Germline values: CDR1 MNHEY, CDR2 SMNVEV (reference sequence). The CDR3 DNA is TGTGCCAGCAGTTTATGGGGACTAGCGGGGGTGGAGACCCAGTACTTC. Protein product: CASSLWGLAGVETQYF.

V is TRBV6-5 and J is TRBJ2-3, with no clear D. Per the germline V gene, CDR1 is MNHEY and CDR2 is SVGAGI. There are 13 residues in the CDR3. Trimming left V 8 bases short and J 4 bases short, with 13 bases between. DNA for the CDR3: TGTGCCAGCCGTCGGAGTAAGGCAGATACGCAGTATTTT. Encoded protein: CASRRSKADTQYF.

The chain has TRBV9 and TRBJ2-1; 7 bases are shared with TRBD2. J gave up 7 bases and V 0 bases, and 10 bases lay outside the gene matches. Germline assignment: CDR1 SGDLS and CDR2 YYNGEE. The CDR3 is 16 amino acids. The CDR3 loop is CASSVVPSGGSNEQFF. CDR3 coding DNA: TGTGCCAGCAGCGTAGTTCCGTCGGGAGGATCGAATGAGCAGTTCTTC.

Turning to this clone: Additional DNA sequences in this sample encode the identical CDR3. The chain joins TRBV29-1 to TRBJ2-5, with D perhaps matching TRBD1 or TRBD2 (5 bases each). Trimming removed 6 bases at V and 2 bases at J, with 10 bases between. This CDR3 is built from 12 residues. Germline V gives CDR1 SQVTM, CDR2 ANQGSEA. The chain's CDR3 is CSVEGQQETQYF. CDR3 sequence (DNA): TGCAGCGTCGAGGGGCAGCAAGAGACCCAGTACTTC.

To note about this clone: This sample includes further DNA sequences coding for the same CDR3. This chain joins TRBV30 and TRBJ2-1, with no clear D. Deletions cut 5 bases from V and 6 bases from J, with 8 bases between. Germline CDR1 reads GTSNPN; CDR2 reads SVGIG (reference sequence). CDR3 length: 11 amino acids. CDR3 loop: CAWSNPNEQFF. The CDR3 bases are TGTGCCTGGTCAAACCCCAATGAGCAGTTCTTC.

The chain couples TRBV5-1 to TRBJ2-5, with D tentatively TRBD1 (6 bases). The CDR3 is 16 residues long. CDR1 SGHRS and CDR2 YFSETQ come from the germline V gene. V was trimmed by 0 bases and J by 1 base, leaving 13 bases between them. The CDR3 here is CASSLGVGAIQETQYF. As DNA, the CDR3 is TGCGCCAGCAGCTTGGGAGTGGGGGCGATCCAAGAGACCCAGTACTTC.

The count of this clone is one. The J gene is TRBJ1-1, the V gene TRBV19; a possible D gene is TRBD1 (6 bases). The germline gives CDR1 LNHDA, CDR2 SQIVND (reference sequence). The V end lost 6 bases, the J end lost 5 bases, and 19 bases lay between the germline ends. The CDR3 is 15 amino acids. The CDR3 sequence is CASSYPGDGFTEAFF. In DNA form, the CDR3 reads TGTGCCAGTAGCTACCCAGGGGATGGGTTTACTGAAGCTTTCTTT.

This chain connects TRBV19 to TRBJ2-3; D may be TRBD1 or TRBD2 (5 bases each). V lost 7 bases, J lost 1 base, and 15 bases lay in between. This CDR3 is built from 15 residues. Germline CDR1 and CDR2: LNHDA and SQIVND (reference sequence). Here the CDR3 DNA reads TGTGCCAGTAACGGAGCCCCGGGGCGCACAGATACGCAGTATTTT. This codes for CASNGAPGRTDTQYF.

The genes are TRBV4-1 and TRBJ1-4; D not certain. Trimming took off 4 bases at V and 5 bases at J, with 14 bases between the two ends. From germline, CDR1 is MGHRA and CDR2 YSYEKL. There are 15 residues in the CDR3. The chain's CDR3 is CASSRRLEGNEKLFF. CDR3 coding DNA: TGCGCCAGCAGCCGAAGATTAGAAGGGAATGAAAAACTGTTTTTT.

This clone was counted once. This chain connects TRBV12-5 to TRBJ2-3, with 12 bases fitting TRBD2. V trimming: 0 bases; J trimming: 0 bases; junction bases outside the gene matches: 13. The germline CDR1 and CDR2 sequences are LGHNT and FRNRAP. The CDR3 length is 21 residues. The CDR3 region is CASGLVLGLAGGRSSTDTQYF. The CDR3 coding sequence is TGTGCTAGTGGTTTGGTACTAGGGCTAGCGGGAGGGAGGTCTAGCACAGATACGCAGTATTTT.

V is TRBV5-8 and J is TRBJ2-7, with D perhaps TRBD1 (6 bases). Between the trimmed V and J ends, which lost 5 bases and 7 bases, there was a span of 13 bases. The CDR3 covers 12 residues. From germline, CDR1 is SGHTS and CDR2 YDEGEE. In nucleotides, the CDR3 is TGTGCCAGCAGATCACAGGGTTGGGAGCAGTACTTC. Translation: CASRSQGWEQYF.

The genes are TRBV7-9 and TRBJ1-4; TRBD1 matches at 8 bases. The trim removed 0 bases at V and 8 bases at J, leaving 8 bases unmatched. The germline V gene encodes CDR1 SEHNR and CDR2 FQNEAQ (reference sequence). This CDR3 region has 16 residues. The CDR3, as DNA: TGTGCCAGCAGCTTAGCTCAGACAGGGGCTTTCGAAAAACTGTTTTTT. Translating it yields CASSLAQTGAFEKLFF.

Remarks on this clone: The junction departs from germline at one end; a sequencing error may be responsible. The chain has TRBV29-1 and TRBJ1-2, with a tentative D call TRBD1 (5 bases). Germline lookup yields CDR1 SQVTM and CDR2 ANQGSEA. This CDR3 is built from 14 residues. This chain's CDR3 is CSVGDEPSLWLLRF. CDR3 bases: TGCAGCGTTGGGGACGAACCTTCACTATGGCTTCTCCGCTTC. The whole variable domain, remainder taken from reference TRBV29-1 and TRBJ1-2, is SAVISQKPSRDICQRGTSLTIQCQVDSQVTMMFWYRQQPGQSLTLIATANQGSEATYESGFVIDKFPISRPNLTFSTLTVSNMSPEDSSIYLCSVGDEPSLWLLRFGSGTRLTVV.

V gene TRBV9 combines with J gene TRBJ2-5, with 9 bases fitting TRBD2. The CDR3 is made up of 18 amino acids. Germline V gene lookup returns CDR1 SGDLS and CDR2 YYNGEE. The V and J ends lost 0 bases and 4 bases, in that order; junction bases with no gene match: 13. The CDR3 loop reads CASSVGSGGGGAGETQYF. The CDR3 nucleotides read TGTGCCAGCAGCGTAGGTTCAGGAGGCGGGGGGGCCGGAGAGACCCAGTACTTC.

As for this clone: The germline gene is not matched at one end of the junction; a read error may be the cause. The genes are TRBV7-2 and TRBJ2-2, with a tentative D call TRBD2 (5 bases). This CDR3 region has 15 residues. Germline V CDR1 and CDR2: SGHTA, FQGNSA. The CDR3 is CASSLARANTGELFF. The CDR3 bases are TGTGCCAGCAGCCTAGCTCGGGCGAACACCGGGGAGCTGTTTTTT.

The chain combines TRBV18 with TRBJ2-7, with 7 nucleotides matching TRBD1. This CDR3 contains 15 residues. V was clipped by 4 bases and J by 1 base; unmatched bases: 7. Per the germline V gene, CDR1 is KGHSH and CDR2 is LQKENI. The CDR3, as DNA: TGTGCCAGCTCACAAACCGGGACAGATTCCTACGAGCAGTACTTC. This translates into CASSQTGTDSYEQYF.

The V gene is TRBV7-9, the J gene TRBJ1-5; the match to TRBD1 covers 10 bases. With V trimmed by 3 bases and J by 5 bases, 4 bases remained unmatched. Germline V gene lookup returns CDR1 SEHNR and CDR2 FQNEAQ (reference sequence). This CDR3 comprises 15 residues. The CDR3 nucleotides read TGTGCCAGCAGCTTCTCGACAGGGGGCCATCAGCCCCAGCATTTT. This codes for CASSFSTGGHQPQHF.

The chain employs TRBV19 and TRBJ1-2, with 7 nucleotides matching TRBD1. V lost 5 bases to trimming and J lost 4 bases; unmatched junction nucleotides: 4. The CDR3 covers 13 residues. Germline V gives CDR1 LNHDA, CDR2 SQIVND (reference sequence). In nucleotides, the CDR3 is TGTGCCAGTAGTTGGGGACAGACCTATGGCTACACCTTC. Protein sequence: CASSWGQTYGYTF.

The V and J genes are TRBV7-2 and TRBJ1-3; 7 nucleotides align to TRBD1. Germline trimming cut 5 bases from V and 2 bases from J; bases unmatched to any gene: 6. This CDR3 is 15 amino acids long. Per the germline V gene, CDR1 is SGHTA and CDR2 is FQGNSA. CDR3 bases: TGTGCCAGCAGCACACCCCAGGGGGCTGGAAACACCATATATTTT. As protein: CASSTPQGAGNTIYF.

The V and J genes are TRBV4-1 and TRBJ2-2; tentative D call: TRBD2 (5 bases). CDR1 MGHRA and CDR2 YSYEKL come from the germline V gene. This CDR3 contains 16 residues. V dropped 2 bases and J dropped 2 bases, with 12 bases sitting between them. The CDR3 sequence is CASSQRTRKNTGELFF. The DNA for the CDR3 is TGCGCCAGCAGCCAACGTACTAGGAAAAACACCGGGGAGCTGTTTTTT.

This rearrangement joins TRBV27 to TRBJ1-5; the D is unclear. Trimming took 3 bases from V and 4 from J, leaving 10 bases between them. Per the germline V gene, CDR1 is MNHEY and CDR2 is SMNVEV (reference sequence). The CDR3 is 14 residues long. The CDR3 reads CASSLGIPNQPQHF. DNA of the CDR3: TGTGCCAGCAGTTTGGGGATCCCGAATCAGCCCCAGCATTTT.